This T cell receptor (beta chain) was sequenced for a study of blood T cells in healthy people across ages. Germline loops: CDR1 DFQATT, CDR2 SNEGSKA (reference sequence). V gave up 5 bases and J gave up 4 bases, with 15 bases separating them. The CDR3 spans 15 residues. A second roughly 7 to 12 cycle PCR used barcoded and J-beta primers. TCRdb reanalysed the 5' RACE reads using MiXCR and keeps one entry per CDR3 protein. The table shows some 780,000 distinct CDR3 sequences, with roughly three fifths occurring only once. Whenever a sample was processed, at least 7 million PBMCs were isolated. V and J are TRBV20-1 and TRBJ2-6; D might be TRBD1 (5 bases). Source material: blood. This receptor was taken from a man between 35 and 55 years old in good health. CDR3 amino acids: CSARGRVSGANVLTF. As DNA, the CDR3 is TGCAGTGCTCGCGGCAGGGTCTCGGGGGCCAACGTCCTGACTTTC.